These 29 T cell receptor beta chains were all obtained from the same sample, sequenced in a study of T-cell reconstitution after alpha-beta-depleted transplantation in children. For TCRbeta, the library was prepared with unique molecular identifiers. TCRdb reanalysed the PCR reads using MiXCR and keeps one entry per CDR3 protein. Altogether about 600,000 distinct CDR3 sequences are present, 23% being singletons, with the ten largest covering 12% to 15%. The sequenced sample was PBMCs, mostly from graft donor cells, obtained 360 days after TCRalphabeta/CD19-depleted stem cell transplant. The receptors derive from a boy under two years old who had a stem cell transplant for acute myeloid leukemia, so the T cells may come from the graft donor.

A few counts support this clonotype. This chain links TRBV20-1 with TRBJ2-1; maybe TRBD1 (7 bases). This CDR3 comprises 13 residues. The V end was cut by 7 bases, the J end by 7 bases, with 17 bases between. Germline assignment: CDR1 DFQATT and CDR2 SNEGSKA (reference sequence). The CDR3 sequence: CSELPTGRNEQFF. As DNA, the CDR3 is TGCAGTGAACTGCCGACAGGGAGGAATGAGCAGTTCTTC.

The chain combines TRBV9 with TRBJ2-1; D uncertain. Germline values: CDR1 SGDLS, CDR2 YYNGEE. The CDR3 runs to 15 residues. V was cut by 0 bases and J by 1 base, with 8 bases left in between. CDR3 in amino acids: CASSVAAGSYNEQFF. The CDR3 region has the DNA TGTGCCAGCAGCGTAGCGGCCGGTTCCTACAATGAGCAGTTCTTC.

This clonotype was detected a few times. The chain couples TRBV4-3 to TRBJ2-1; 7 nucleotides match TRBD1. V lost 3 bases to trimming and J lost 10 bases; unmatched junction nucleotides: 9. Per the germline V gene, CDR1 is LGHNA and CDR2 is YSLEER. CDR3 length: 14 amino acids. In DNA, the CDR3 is TGCGCCAGCAGCCATCACACAGGGGTACGAGAGCAGTTCTTC. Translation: CASSHHTGVREQFF.

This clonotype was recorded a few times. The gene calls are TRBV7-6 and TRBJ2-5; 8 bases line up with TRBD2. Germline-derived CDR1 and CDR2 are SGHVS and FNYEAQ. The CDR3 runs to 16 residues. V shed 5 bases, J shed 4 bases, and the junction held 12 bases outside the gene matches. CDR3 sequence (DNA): TGTGCCAGCAGCGTCCGGACTAGCAGTAGATCAGAGACCCAGTACTTC. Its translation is CASSVRTSSRSETQYF.

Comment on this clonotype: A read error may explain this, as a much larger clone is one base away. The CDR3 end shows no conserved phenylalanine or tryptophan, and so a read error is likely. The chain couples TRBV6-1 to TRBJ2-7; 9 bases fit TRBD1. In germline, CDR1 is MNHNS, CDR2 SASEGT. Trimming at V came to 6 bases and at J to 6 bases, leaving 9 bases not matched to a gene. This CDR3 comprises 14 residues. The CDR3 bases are TGTGCCAGCAGCCCGGACAGGGGATGGTTCGAGCAGTACCTC. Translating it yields CASSPDRGWFEQYL.

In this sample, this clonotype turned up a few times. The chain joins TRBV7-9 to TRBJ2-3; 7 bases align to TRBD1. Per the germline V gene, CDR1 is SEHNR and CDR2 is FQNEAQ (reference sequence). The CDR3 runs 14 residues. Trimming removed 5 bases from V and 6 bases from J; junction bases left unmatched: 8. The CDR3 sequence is CASSEQGTGDTQYF. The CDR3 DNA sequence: TGTGCCAGCAGCGAACAGGGGACGGGGGATACGCAGTATTTT.

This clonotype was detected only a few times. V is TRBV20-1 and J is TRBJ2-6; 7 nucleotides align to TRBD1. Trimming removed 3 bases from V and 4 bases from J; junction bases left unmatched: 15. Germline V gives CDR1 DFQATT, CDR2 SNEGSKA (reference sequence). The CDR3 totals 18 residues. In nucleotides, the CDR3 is TGCAGTGCTAGGGGAGCGGACAGGCGCAGGTCGGGGGCCAACGTCCTGACTTTC. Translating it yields CSARGADRRRSGANVLTF.

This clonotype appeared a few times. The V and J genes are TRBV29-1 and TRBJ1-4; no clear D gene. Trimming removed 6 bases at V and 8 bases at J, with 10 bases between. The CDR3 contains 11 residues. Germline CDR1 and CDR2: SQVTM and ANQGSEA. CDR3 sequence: CSVESAEKLFF. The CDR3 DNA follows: TGCAGCGTCGAAAGTGCGGAAAAACTGTTTTTT. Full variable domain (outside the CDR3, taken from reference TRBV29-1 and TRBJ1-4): SAVISQKPSRDICQRGTSLTIQCQVDSQVTMMFWYRQQPGQSLTLIATANQGSEATYESGFVIDKFPISRPNLTFSTLTVSNMSPEDSSIYLCSVESAEKLFFGSGTQLSVL.

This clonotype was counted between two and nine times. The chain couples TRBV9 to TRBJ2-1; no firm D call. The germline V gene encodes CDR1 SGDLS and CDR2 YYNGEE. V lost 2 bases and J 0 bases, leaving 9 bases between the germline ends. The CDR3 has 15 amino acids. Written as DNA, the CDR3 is TGTGCCAGCAGCGTTGAGTCGAGCTCCTACAATGAGCAGTTCTTC. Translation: CASSVESSSYNEQFF.

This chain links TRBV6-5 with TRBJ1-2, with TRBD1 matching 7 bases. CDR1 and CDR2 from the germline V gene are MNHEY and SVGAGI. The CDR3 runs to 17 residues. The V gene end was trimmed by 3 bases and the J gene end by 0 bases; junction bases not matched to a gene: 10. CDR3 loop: CASSYGQGEDTNYGYTF. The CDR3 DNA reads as TGTGCCAGCAGTTATGGGCAGGGGGAGGATACTAACTATGGCTACACCTTC.

The CDR3 sequence is CSTDLRLVGTEAFF. The CDR3 DNA sequence: TGCAGCACCGACTTACGTCTTGTTGGCACTGAAGCTTTCTTT. V is TRBV29-1 and J is TRBJ1-1; the D is unclear. Germline V gene lookup returns CDR1 SQVTM and CDR2 ANQGSEA. V dropped 8 bases and J dropped 4 bases, with 20 bases sitting between them. The CDR3 consists of 14 residues. The full variable domain, rest sourced from reference TRBV29-1 and TRBJ1-1, is SAVISQKPSRDICQRGTSLTIQCQVDSQVTMMFWYRQQPGQSLTLIATANQGSEATYESGFVIDKFPISRPNLTFSTLTVSNMSPEDSSIYLCSTDLRLVGTEAFFGQGTRLTVV.

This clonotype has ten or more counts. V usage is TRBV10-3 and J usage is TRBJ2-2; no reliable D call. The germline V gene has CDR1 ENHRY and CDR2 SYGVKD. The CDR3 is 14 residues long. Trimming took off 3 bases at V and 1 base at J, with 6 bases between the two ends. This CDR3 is CAISDGQNTGELFF. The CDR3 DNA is TGTGCCATCAGTGACGGTCAGAACACCGGGGAGCTGTTTTTT.

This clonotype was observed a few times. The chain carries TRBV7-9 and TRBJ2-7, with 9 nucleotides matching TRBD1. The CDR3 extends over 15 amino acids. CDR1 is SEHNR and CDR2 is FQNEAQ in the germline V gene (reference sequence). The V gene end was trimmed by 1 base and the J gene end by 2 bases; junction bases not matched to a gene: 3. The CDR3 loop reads CASSLGTGVPYEQYF. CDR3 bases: TGTGCCAGCAGCTTAGGGACAGGGGTCCCCTACGAGCAGTACTTC.

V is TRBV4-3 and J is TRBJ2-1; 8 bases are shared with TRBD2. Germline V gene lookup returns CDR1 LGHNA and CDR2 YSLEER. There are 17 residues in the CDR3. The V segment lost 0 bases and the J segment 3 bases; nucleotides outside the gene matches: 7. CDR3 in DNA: TGCGCCAGCAGCCAAGACTATACGGGGGGGATCTACAATGAGCAGTTCTTC. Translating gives CASSQDYTGGIYNEQFF.

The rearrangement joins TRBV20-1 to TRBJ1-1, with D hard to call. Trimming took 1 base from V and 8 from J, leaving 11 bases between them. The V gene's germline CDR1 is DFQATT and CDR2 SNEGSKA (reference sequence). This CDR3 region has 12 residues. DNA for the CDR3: TGCAGTGCTAGAGTTATGGATTCAGAAGCTTTCTTT. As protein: CSARVMDSEAFF.

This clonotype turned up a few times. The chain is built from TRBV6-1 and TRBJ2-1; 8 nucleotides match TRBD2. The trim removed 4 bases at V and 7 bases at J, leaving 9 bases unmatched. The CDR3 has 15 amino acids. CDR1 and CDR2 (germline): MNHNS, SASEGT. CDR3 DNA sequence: TGTGCCAGCAGTGTACCTGCGGGGGGAAATAATGAGCAGTTCTTC. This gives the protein CASSVPAGGNNEQFF.

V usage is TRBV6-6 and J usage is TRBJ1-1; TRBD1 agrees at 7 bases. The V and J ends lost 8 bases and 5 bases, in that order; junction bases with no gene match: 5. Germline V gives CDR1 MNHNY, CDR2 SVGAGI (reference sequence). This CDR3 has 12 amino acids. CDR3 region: CASQQGITEAFF. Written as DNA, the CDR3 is TGTGCCAGCCAACAGGGGATTACTGAAGCTTTCTTT.

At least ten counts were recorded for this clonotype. The CDR3 is CASSYPGITGELFF. CDR3 nucleotide sequence: TGTGCCAGCAGTTATCCCGGGATCACCGGGGAGCTGTTTTTT. This chain links TRBV6-5 with TRBJ2-2; D might be TRBD2 (5 bases). The CDR3 loop spans 14 amino acids. V shed 3 bases and J shed 4 bases, with 9 bases lying between them. CDR1 MNHEY and CDR2 SVGAGI come from the germline V gene.

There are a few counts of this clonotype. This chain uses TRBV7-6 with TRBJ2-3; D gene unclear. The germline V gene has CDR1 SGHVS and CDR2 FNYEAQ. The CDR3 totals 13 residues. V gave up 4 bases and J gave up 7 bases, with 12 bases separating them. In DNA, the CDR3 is TGTGCCAGCAGCTACATCCCGGAATATACGCAGTATTTT. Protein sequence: CASSYIPEYTQYF.

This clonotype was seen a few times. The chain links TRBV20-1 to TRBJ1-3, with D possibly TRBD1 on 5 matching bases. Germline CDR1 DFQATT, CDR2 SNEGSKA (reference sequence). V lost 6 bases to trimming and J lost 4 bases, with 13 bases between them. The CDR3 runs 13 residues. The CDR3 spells CSAPSGGGNTIYF. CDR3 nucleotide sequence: TGCAGTGCCCCCTCCGGGGGAGGAAACACCATATATTTT.

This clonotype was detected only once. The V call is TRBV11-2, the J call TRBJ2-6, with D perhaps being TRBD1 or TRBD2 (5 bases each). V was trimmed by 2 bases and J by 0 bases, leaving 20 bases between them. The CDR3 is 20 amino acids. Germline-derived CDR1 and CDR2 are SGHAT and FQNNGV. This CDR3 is CASSLRGRGATFSGANVLTF. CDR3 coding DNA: TGTGCCAGCAGCTTAAGGGGACGTGGAGCGACCTTCTCTGGGGCCAACGTCCTGACTTTC.

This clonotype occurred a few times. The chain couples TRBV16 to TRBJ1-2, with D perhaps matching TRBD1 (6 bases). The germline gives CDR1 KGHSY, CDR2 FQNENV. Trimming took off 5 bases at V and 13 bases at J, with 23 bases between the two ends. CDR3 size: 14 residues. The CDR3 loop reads CASSSGTRTRRGTF. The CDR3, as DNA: TGTGCCAGCAGCTCCGGGACACGAACTCGGAGGGGCACCTTC. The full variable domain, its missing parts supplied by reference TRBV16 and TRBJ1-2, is GEEVAQTPKHLVRGEGQKAKLYCAPIKGHSYVFWYQQVLKNEFKFLISFQNENVFDETGMPKERFSAKCLPNSPCSLEIQATKLEDSAVYFCASSSGTRTRRGTFGSGTRLTVV.

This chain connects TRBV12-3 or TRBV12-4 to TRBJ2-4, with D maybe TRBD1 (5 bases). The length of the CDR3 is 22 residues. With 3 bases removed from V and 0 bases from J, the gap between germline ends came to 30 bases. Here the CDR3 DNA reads TGTGCCAGCAGTTTGGGTTTCATGGGGCGTAGAACTAATACTTTAGCCAAAAACATTCAGTACTTC. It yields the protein CASSLGFMGRRTNTLAKNIQYF.

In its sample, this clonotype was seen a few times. For the CDR3, the DNA is TGTGCCAGCCCGACTAGCGGGGGGGCGAACTCTCTCGGGGAGCTGTTTTTT. Translating gives CASPTSGGANSLGELFF. V is TRBV7-9 and J is TRBJ2-2; the match to TRBD2 covers 14 bases. In germline, CDR1 is SEHNR, CDR2 FQNEAQ (reference sequence). V was clipped by 8 bases and J by 7 bases; unmatched bases: 12. The CDR3 sequence is 17 residues long.

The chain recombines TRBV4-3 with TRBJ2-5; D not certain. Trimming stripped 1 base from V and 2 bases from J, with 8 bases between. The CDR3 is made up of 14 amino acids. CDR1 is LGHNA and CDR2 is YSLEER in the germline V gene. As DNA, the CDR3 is TGCGCCAGCAGCCAAGCCCGGTGGCAAGAGACCCAGTACTTC. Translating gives CASSQARWQETQYF.

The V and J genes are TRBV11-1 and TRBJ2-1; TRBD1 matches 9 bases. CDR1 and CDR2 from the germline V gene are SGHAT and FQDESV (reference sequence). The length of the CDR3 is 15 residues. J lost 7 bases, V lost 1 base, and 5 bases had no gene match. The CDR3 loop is CASSLEQGARNEQFF. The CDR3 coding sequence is TGTGCCAGCAGCTTAGAACAGGGGGCAAGGAATGAGCAGTTCTTC. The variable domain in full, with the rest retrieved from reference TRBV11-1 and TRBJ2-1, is EAEVAQSPRYKITEKSQAVAFWCDPISGHATLYWYRQILGQGPELLVQFQDESVVDDSQLPKDRFSAERLKGVDSTLKIQPAELGDSAMYLCASSLEQGARNEQFFGPGTRLTVL.

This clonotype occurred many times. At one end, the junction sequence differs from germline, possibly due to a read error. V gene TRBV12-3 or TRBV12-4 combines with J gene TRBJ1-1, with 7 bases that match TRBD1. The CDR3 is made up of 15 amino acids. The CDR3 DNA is TGTGCCAGCATCCTACAGGGGCTAGTGAACGCTGAAGCTTTCTTT. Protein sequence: CASILQGLVNAEAFF.

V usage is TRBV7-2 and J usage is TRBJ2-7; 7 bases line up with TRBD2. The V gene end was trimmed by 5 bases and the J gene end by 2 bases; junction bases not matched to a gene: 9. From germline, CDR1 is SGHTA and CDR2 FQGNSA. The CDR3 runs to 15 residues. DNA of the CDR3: TGTGCCAGCAGCCCACAAGGGGAGGGGACCTACGAGCAGTACTTC. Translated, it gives CASSPQGEGTYEQYF.

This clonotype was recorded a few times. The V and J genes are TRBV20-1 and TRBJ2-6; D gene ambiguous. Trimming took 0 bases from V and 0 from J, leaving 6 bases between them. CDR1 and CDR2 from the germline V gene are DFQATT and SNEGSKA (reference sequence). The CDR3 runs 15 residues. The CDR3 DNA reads TGCAGTGCTAGAGATAACCCCTCTGGGGCCAACGTCCTGACTTTC. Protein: CSARDNPSGANVLTF.